The source of this T cell receptor beta chain is a study of blood T cell repertoires in COVID-19. Study in general: Samples taken during acute and convalescent COVID-19 were collected in the United States, Italy and Spain. T cells, B-cell-depleted T cells, or PBMCs provided the cDNA or gDNA that served as material.

The V end lost 1 base, the J end lost 4 bases, and 20 bases lay between the germline ends. CDR3 length: 17 amino acids. Germline V lookup: CDR1 SGHKS, CDR2 YYEKEE (reference sequence). As handled by the study authors: The assay estimated nucleated cells by amplifying reference gene primers. Sequencing used immunoSEQ multiplex PCR; TCRdb keeps in-frame clones, though not all of them. The V and J calls and the clone size are those of that table, but D and trimming were determined from the DNA. The sample contains around 270,000 clones, roughly 86% of which appear only once. The source material was peripheral blood. V usage is TRBV5-5 and J usage is TRBJ2-5; tentatively, D is TRBD2 (6 bases). This clonotype was sampled from a man aged 40-55 years who had recovered from COVID-19. Here the CDR3 reads CASSLWGERGGRETQYF. CDR3 DNA sequence: TGTGCCAGCAGCTTGTGGGGGGAAAGGGGTGGCCGAGAGACCCAGTACTTC. The full variable domain, completed using reference TRBV5-5 and TRBJ2-5, is DAGVTQSPTHLIKTRGQQVTLRCSPISGHKSVSWYQQVLGQGPQFIFQYYEKEERGRGNFPDRFSARQFPNYSSELNVNALLLGDSALYLCASSLWGERGGRETQYFGPGTRLLVL.